Following are 10 T cell receptor beta chains from one sample sequenced in a study of blood T cells in healthy people across ages. Primed by a sample-barcoded 5' primer and a J-beta primer mix, a second PCR proceeded for about 6 to 11 cycles. TCRdb re-derived calls from the 5' RACE reads in MiXCR, one entry per CDR3 protein. The sample contains over a million distinct CDR3 sequences, around 45% of which appear only once. Sample: blood. The receptors were sampled from a woman aged 60-75 years in good health.

The CDR3 sequence is CASSPGLAATGELFF. The CDR3 nucleotides are TGTGCCAGCAGCCCCGGACTAGCGGCCACCGGGGAGCTGTTTTTT. V is TRBV13 and J is TRBJ2-2; TRBD2 agrees at 10 bases. CDR1 PRHDT and CDR2 FYEKMQ come from the germline V gene (reference sequence). J was trimmed by 4 bases and V by 5 bases; bases with no gene match: 4. This CDR3 spans 15 amino acids.

V and J are TRBV28 and TRBJ1-2; D is unresolved. Trimming took 5 bases from V and 4 from J, leaving 17 bases between them. The CDR3 runs to 15 residues. Per germline, CDR1 MDHEN and CDR2 SYDVKM. CDR3 protein: CASSTPGQASYGYTF. The CDR3, as DNA: TGTGCCAGCAGTACCCCTGGGCAGGCCTCCTATGGCTACACCTTC.

Notes on this clonotype: Being one base from a much bigger clone, this may be a read error. As DNA, the CDR3 is TGTGCCAGCAGCTCAGACCCGGGCAGCTCCGACGAGCAGTACTTC. This sequence encodes CASSSDPGSSDEQYF. V gene TRBV13 combines with J gene TRBJ2-7; D remains unclear. The germline V gene encodes CDR1 PRHDT and CDR2 FYEKMQ (reference sequence). CDR3 length: 15 residues.

This clonotype appeared a single time. CDR3 protein: CSARAFRTSGTSNTGELFF. CDR3 in DNA: TGCAGTGCTAGAGCTTTTAGGACTAGCGGGACCTCGAACACCGGGGAGCTGTTTTTT. The V and J genes are TRBV20-1 and TRBJ2-2; 12 nucleotides align to TRBD2. The CDR3 has 19 amino acids. Per germline, CDR1 DFQATT and CDR2 SNEGSKA (reference sequence). Trimming cost V 1 base and J 0 bases; bases outside gene matches: 9.

The rearrangement links TRBV20-1 to TRBJ2-4; D remains unclear. The J call is uncertain, as TRBJ2-7 better fits the DNA end. This CDR3 comprises 12 residues. CDR1 and CDR2 from the germline V gene are DFQATT and SNEGSKA (reference sequence). CDR3 region: CSASGSFYEQYF. Written as DNA, the CDR3 is TGCAGTGCTTCCGGGTCCTTTTACGAGCAGTACTTC.

V usage is TRBV4-1 and J usage is TRBJ1-2; unclear D gene. V was shortened by 0 bases and J by 5 bases, with 7 bases between the two germline ends. The V gene's germline CDR1 is MGHRA and CDR2 YSYEKL. The CDR3 runs to 13 residues. As DNA, the CDR3 is TGCGCCAGCAGCCAAGAAAGGTTTTATGGCTACACCTTC. Translating it yields CASSQERFYGYTF.

This clonotype was seen a few times. The chain joins TRBV7-2 to TRBJ2-3, with D possibly called TRBD1 or TRBD2 (5 bases each). Trimming took off 2 bases at V and 6 bases at J, with 27 bases between the two ends. Germline CDR1 and CDR2: SGHTA and FQGNSA. The CDR3 is 19 amino acids. The CDR3 spells CASSLRATSGPVARDTQYF. CDR3 sequence (DNA): TGTGCCAGCAGCTTACGTGCCACGTCGGGACCGGTAGCGCGGGATACGCAGTATTTT.

The CDR3 DNA sequence: TGCAGTGCTAGAGGACGGGACCTACGCGGGCAGTACTTC. Protein product: CSARGRDLRGQYF. The V call is TRBV20-1, the J call TRBJ2-7, with D possibly called TRBD1 or TRBD2 (5 bases each). Germline CDR1 reads DFQATT; CDR2 reads SNEGSKA (reference sequence). The CDR3 covers 13 residues. Trimming left V 1 base short and J 9 bases short, with 16 bases between.

V and J are TRBV29-1 and TRBJ2-3; 7 bases match TRBD1. Trimming at V came to 6 bases and at J to 4 bases, leaving 10 bases not matched to a gene. Germline loops: CDR1 SQVTM, CDR2 ANQGSEA. The CDR3 has 14 residues. Here the CDR3 reads CSVFLWDSPDTQYF. DNA for the CDR3: TGCAGCGTATTTCTATGGGACAGTCCAGATACGCAGTATTTT.

Of note for this clonotype: A clone one base away is much larger, so this may be a read error. This rearrangement joins TRBV28 to TRBJ2-7, with D uncertain. The germline gives CDR1 MDHEN, CDR2 SYDVKM. The CDR3 consists of 15 residues. The CDR3 protein is CATKLEDLPNYGQYF. The CDR3 DNA sequence: TGTGCCACCAAATTGGAAGACCTTCCGAACTACGGGCAGTACTTC. The full variable domain, with the rest looked up from reference TRBV28 and TRBJ2-7, is DVKVTQSSRYLVKRTGEKVFLECVQDMDHENMFWYRQDPGLGLRLIYFSYDVKMKEKGDIPEGYSVSREKKERFSLILESASTNQTSMYLCATKLEDLPNYGQYFGPGTRLTVT.